Listed below are T cell receptor beta chains from one sample, sequenced in a study of blood T cell repertoires in COVID-19. This table comes from immunoSEQ multiplex PCR, and its TCRdb copy is limited to in-frame clones, with some not included. The sample has about 210,000 clones; approximately 81% are singletons. The source material was PBMCs or T cells enriched from blood (not recorded which). The source is a woman between 45 and 65 years old with acute COVID-19. The CDR3 runs from the conserved cysteine through the conserved F or W. A D gene is named only where the DNA matches it firmly. Clone size is given for some rows only: seen once, a few or many times, or a class if the clone is expanded.

DNA,CDR3,length,size,V,J,D
TGTGCCAGCAGCCAAGCGGGGGGGCAGAACACTGAAGCTTTCTTT,CASSQAGGQNTEAFF,15,NA,TRBV3-1/TRBV3-2,TRBJ1-1,NA
TGTGCCAGCAGCCTAGCTATAGCGGGGGTTGGCGAGACCCAGTACTTC,CASSLAIAGVGETQYF,16,NA,TRBV14,TRBJ2-5,TRBD2
TGTGCCAGCAGTGGGGCCACAGGGGGCTTTAGTGGCTACACCTTC,CASSGATGGFSGYTF,15,NA,TRBV28,TRBJ1-2,TRBD1
TGTGCCAGCTCACCTCCCAAAGGGACTAGCGGGACTGATGAGCAGTTCTTC,CASSPPKGTSGTDEQFF,17,NA,TRBV18,TRBJ2-1,TRBD2
TGTGCCAGCAGCCCCTACCACGGGAAGAGCACAGATACGCAGTATTTT,CASSPYHGKSTDTQYF,16,few,TRBV9,TRBJ2-3,NA
TGTGCCAGCAGCAAAAGACTGAGGCCGTCCCAGAGCTCTGGAAACACCATATATTTT,CASSKRLRPSQSSGNTIYF,19,NA,TRBV21-1,TRBJ1-3,NA
TGTGCCAGCAGTTTACGTTGGACTAGCGGGAGTAAGCAGTACTTC,CASSLRWTSGSKQYF,15,once,TRBV28,TRBJ2-7,TRBD2
TGTGCCAGCTCACCTCAGGGGCGGGATTCACCCCTCCACTTT,CASSPQGRDSPLHF,14,NA,TRBV18,TRBJ1-6,NA
TGTGCCAGCAGTCCCCGACAGGGTAAGGACTATGGCTACACCTTC,CASSPRQGKDYGYTF,15,few,TRBV27,TRBJ1-2,TRBD1
TGTGCCAGCAGCGTTCTAGCGGGGGGCCTTGGCGGGGAGCTGTTTTTT,CASSVLAGGLGGELFF,16,once,TRBV7-9,TRBJ2-2,TRBD2
TGTGCCAGCAGCGCACCACAAGAGCGGGAGGGCCGGGTGACAGATACGCAGTATTTT,CASSAPQEREGRVTDTQYF,19,NA,TRBV9,TRBJ2-3,TRBD2
TGTGCCAGCAGTTACCCTAGGGGCAGGGATGGGGAGCAGTACTTC,CASSYPRGRDGEQYF,15,NA,TRBV6-5,TRBJ2-7,NA
TGTGCCAGCGCACAGGGGGGGGTTGAAAAACTGTTTTTT,CASAQGGVEKLFF,13,NA,TRBV28,TRBJ1-4,TRBD1
TGTGCCAGCAGCTTCATAGGGACTAGGGTTGCAGATACGCAGTATTTT,CASSFIGTRVADTQYF,16,once,TRBV7-2,TRBJ2-3,TRBD2
TGTGCCAGCAGCGTGGGACTAGGTCTCGACAATGAGCAGTTCTTC,CASSVGLGLDNEQFF,15,NA,TRBV11-3,TRBJ2-1,TRBD2
TGTGCCATCAGCGGGGGACAGGGTCGGGTGGAGACCCAGTACTTC,CAISGGQGRVETQYF,15,NA,TRBV10-3,TRBJ2-5,TRBD1
TGCAGCGTTTTGCAGGGGAACACTGAAGCTTTCTTT,CSVLQGNTEAFF,12,NA,TRBV29-1,TRBJ1-1,NA
TGTGCCAGCAGCCGAGGAGGGTTCAGCAATCAGCCCCAGCATTTT,CASSRGGFSNQPQHF,15,once,TRBV3-1/TRBV3-2,TRBJ1-5,NA
TGCGCCAGCAGCTTGGCTGGGACAGGGGGCAACACTGAAGCTTTCTTT,CASSLAGTGGNTEAFF,16,NA,TRBV5-1,TRBJ1-1,TRBD1
TGTGCCAGCAGCTGGGGGCAGGGGCAGGGTCAGCCCCAGCATTTT,CASSWGQGQGQPQHF,15,NA,TRBV7-2,TRBJ1-5,NA
TGCGCCAGCAGCCAGTCCCTACTAGCGGGAGGGCCGGAGACCCAGTACTTC,CASSQSLLAGGPETQYF,17,NA,TRBV4-3,TRBJ2-5,TRBD2
TGTGCCAGCAGTGACGAGATAACCGGGGAGCTGTTTTTT,CASSDEITGELFF,13,NA,TRBV2,TRBJ2-2,NA
TGTGCCAGCAGTGATCAGGGGACAAATTCACCCCTCCACTTT,CASSDQGTNSPLHF,14,NA,TRBV6-1,TRBJ1-6,NA
TGTGCCAGTGCAACTCCGGGACAGGGGGCCTACGAGCAGTACTTC,CASATPGQGAYEQYF,15,NA,TRBV19,TRBJ2-7,TRBD1
TGTGCCAGCAGTGATAGGGGGAGGGGTTCAACTAATGAAAAACTGTTTTTT,CASSDRGRGSTNEKLFF,17,once,TRBV6-1,TRBJ1-4,NA
TGTGCCAGCAGTGACTCTCGTCCAGGGTTGGGTCGGCAGTTCTTC,CASSDSRPGLGRQFF,15,NA,TRBV6-4,TRBJ2-1,NA
TGTGCCAGCAGTTACGAGTTCAGGGGGCGCACTGAAGCTTTCTTT,CASSYEFRGRTEAFF,15,NA,TRBV6-5,TRBJ1-1,TRBD1
TGTGCCAGTAGTATTTGGGGAACTAGCGATGAGCAGTTCTTC,CASSIWGTSDEQFF,14,NA,TRBV19,TRBJ2-1,TRBD2
TGTGCCAGCTCACCACGGGGACTAGCGGGGTCAGATACGCAGTATTTT,CASSPRGLAGSDTQYF,16,once,TRBV18,TRBJ2-3,TRBD2
TGTGCCATCAGTAACCCGGGAGAGCAGTTCTTC,CAISNPGEQFF,11,NA,TRBV10-3,TRBJ2-1,NA
TGTGCCAGCAGCTCAAGCGGAAGGAACACCGGGGAGCTGTTTTTT,CASSSSGRNTGELFF,15,NA,TRBV7-7,TRBJ2-2,NA
TGCGCCAGCAGCTTGGAGGGCAGGGATAATGAAAAACTGTTTTTT,CASSLEGRDNEKLFF,15,few,TRBV5-1,TRBJ1-4,NA
TGTGCCAGCAGCTTGTTTCGGGATACGCAGTATTTT,CASSLFRDTQYF,12,NA,TRBV5-5,TRBJ2-3,NA
TGTGCCAGCAGCCCGGGGTTGGACGCCTACGAGCAGTACTTC,CASSPGLDAYEQYF,14,few,TRBV2,TRBJ2-7,NA
TGTGCCAGCAGTAAACAGGGGGCGCAGAGTGACCAGTACTTC,CASSKQGAQSDQYF,14,NA,TRBV6-6,TRBJ2-5,TRBD1
TGTGCCAGCAGTTACAGCGTGCTCACAGATACGCAGTATTTT,CASSYSVLTDTQYF,14,NA,TRBV6-2/TRBV6-3,TRBJ2-3,NA
TGCGCCAGCAGCCAGGGACAGCTAACTGGAAACACCATATATTTT,CASSQGQLTGNTIYF,15,many,TRBV4-1,TRBJ1-3,TRBD1
TGTGCCAGTTCCCGTACCACGAGCTCCTACGAGCAGTACTTC,CASSRTTSSYEQYF,14,NA,TRBV19,TRBJ2-7,NA
TGTGCCAGCAGCTTATTATATGGCCAGCCCCAGCATTTT,CASSLLYGQPQHF,13,NA,TRBV7-2,TRBJ1-5,NA
TGTGCCAGCAGCCACGGACGGGGGGAGCAGTACTTC,CASSHGRGEQYF,12,few,TRBV3-1/TRBV3-2,TRBJ2-7,NA
TGTGCCAGCAGCTTAAACCCGGGACAGAACACCGGGGAGCTGTTTTTT,CASSLNPGQNTGELFF,16,NA,TRBV11-2,TRBJ2-2,NA
TGTGCCACCAGTGATCCCCACTCATCGACTAGCCCTTACTCCTACAATGAGCAGTTCTTC,CATSDPHSSTSPYSYNEQFF,20,once,TRBV24-1,TRBJ2-1,TRBD2
TGTGCCAGCAGACAGGGGAACCAAGAGACCCAGTACTTC,CASRQGNQETQYF,13,NA,TRBV6-5,TRBJ2-5,TRBD1
TGTGCCAGCGGCGCTGGCGGTAATGAAAAACTGTTTTTT,CASGAGGNEKLFF,13,NA,TRBV2,TRBJ1-4,NA
TGTGCCAGCAGTCAGACGACAGGGGATGAGCAGTTCTTC,CASSQTTGDEQFF,13,NA,TRBV6-4,TRBJ2-1,TRBD1
TGTGCCAGTAGTATTCGGGCTAGCGGGGGGGCGCGCCAAGAGACCCAGTACTTC,CASSIRASGGARQETQYF,18,NA,TRBV19,TRBJ2-5,TRBD2
TGTGCCAGCAGCAGACAGGCTTTCTCTGGGGCCAACGTCCTGACTTTC,CASSRQAFSGANVLTF,16,once,TRBV14,TRBJ2-6,NA
TGTGCCATCAGCGCCATGGCTAGCGGGGGGGCCGGGGAGCTGTTTTTT,CAISAMASGGAGELFF,16,NA,TRBV10-3,TRBJ2-2,TRBD2